This T cell receptor beta chain was identified in a study of T cell responses to AZD1222 COVID-19 vaccine. Sequenced by immunoSEQ multiplex PCR; TCRdb stores in-frame clones only, minus some. The repertoire has approximately 140,000 clones, under 95% of them found once; the top ten carry 5.1%. Whole-study results and caveats: Repertoire sampling happened only post peak T cell response. Spike-specific TCR repertoires showed rising breadth and depth after two AZD1222 doses. At baseline, seropositivity was found in only a handful of AZD1222 recipients.

A word on this clone: What it binds is unknown.

The TCR was taken from an adult in good health. The sequencing used peripheral blood, collected on day 0 of AZD1222 vaccination.

The CDR3 protein is CASSKLGRRKNTEAFF. CDR3 nucleotide sequence: TGTGCCAGCAGCAAACTAGGGCGACGGAAGAACACTGAAGCTTTCTTT. The chain uses TRBV21-1 and TRBJ1-1. TRBV21-1 is shown as a pseudogene. The CDR3 covers 16 residues.